Listed below are T cell receptor beta chains from one sample, sequenced in a study of blood T cell repertoires in COVID-19. Using immunoSEQ multiplex PCR, the repertoire was profiled, and TCRdb retains in-frame clones only, with some absent. The table has approximately 230,000 clones, under 90% seen once. Material for sequencing was PBMCs or T cells enriched from blood (not recorded which). Receptor source: a young man who had recovered from COVID-19. The conserved cysteine and the conserved F or W are not part of the CDR3 here.

TRBJ1-5	TRBV15	ATSRDRGNQPQH
TRBJ2-2	TRBV6-5	ASQRPGTNTGELF
TRBJ2-7	TRBV11-3	ASRPGTGTYEQY
TRBJ1-1	TRBV7-9	ASSPGTGSTEAF
TRBJ2-2	TRBV11-2	ASSLDRGSTGELF
TRBJ1-4	TRBV6-6	ASSYSQGFGNEKLF
TRBJ1-6	TRBV30	AWSAGRNSPLH
TRBJ2-3	TRBV4-2	ASSQVAGDSTDTQY
TRBJ2-3	TRBV19	ASSTAAGFTDTQY
TRBJ2-3	TRBV5-6	ASSLDRGLVHTQY
TRBJ1-1	TRBV7-9	ASSPLNTEAF
TRBJ2-2	TRBV7-6	ASSLAEGHNTGELF
TRBJ1-6	TRBV2	ASSDSNSPLH
TRBJ2-3	TRBV2	ASILAESTDTQY
TRBJ1-5	TRBV12-3/TRBV12-4	ASRYRNQPQH
TRBJ2-1	TRBV19	ASSIALGAYNEQF
TRBJ1-1	TRBV5-6	ASSPEFGGNTEAF
TRBJ1-2	TRBV5-1	ASSLDLAGGYT
TRBJ1-1	TRBV18	ASSGGLSTEAF
TRBJ1-6	TRBV10-3	ATSMGQGSYNSPLH
TRBJ1-6	TRBV3-1/TRBV3-2	ASSQDRGQGLAPLH
TRBJ1-5	TRBV6-1	ASSEAPRTVGNQPQH
TRBJ2-2	TRBV4-1	ASSQDPAGELF
TRBJ1-6	TRBV6-1	ASSEYRGPSPLH
TRBJ2-7	TRBV2	ASSAGTGWNEQY
TRBJ2-5	TRBV15	ATSRFVGGSETQY
TRBJ2-2	TRBV30	AWSVKLAGVAATGELF
TRBJ2-7	TRBV4-2	ASSPNAGTIRWEQY
TRBJ2-4	TRBV6-1	ASSEQGGSNIQY
TRBJ2-7	TRBV7-9	ASSPSFGTGLYEQY
TRBJ1-2	TRBV7-3	ASSVEPWKGRTNYGYT
TRBJ1-3	TRBV4-2	ASSQDFTVGNTIY
TRBJ1-2	TRBV30	AWSPRQADYGYT
TRBJ2-7	TRBV6-6	ASSPGREPYEQY
TRBJ1-1	TRBV18	ASSPGMGGTEAF
TRBJ1-4	TRBV27	ASSETGEGKLF
TRBJ1-1	TRBV7-9	ASSPTGEMNTEAF
TRBJ2-7	TRBV6-1	ASSDRLRTSGIGEQY
TRBJ2-2	TRBV5-1	ASREGGTGELF
TRBJ2-1	TRBV5-1	ASSLEPSGRGNEQF
TRBJ2-1	TRBV28	ASRSGSSYNEQF
TRBJ2-1	TRBV2	ASSRSGGAYNEQF
TRBJ2-3	TRBV9	ASSVRGGPSDTQY
TRBJ2-7	TRBV3-1/TRBV3-2	ASSRGTSGNEQY
TRBJ1-4	TRBV3-1/TRBV3-2	ASSQDPRGNEKLF
TRBJ2-7	TRBV27	ASSRTSGGSYEQY
TRBJ2-5	TRBV30	AWSRRGAGTQY
TRBJ2-7	TRBV7-8	ASSYGVSYEQY
TRBJ2-5	TRBV5-6	ASSLSIETQY
TRBJ1-4	TRBV19	ASSSTGLTNEKLF
TRBJ1-6	TRBV23-1	ASTRQGSLISRSPLH
TRBJ2-3	TRBV5-4	ASSGPGLAGGTDTQY
TRBJ1-5	TRBV23-1	ASSQSAKPQH
TRBJ1-4	TRBV28	ASSPTSFGQRDEKLF
TRBJ1-1	TRBV7-8	ASSWPGQKMNTEAF
TRBJ2-5	TRBV4-2	ASSKGAGGPETQY
TRBJ2-7	TRBV10-3	AIRTDRIETPNYEQY